Listed below are T cell receptor beta chains from one sample, sequenced in a study of OX40 agonist ivuxolimab in advanced cancers. Assay used: immunoSEQ multiplex PCR; TCRdb lists only in-frame clones, some missing. The sample includes 130,000 or so clones, about nine tenths of them seen just once. The sequenced sample was CD4+ or CD8+ T cells sorted from blood, obtained in a trial of the OX40 agonist ivuxolimab. These receptors were obtained from an adult with an advanced solid tumor such as melanoma, head and neck, liver or kidney cancer. Each CDR3 is given with its conserved first and last residue. D genes are given only for firm matches. Part of the rows lack a size; the others show once, few, many or a class for expanded clones.

clone size	D gene	V gene	J gene	CDR3 protein	CDR3 DNA
.	.	TRBV28	TRBJ1-4	CASSLDEKLFF	TGTGCCAGCAGTTTAGATGAAAAACTGTTTTTT
.	.	TRBV28	TRBJ2-1	CASSLGLGTTAAYNEQFF	TGTGCCAGCAGTCTAGGGTTGGGTACTACTGCAGCCTACAATGAGCAGTTCTTC
.	TRBD1	TRBV5-1	TRBJ2-1	CASSAGTGGDNEQFF	TGCGCCAGCAGCGCCGGGACAGGGGGAGACAATGAGCAGTTCTTC
.	.	TRBV11-2	TRBJ2-5	CASSLVLGPQETQYF	TGTGCCAGCAGCTTAGTCCTGGGTCCCCAAGAGACCCAGTACTTC
.	.	TRBV7-2	TRBJ1-2	CASSLVGGTYGYTF	TGTGCCAGCAGCTTAGTTGGGGGAACCTATGGCTACACCTTC
once	.	TRBV7-2	TRBJ1-2	CASSLITAQGYGYTF	TGTGCCAGCAGCTTAATCACAGCCCAGGGCTATGGCTACACCTTC
.	.	TRBV5-4	TRBJ2-7	CASSLGYEQYF	TGTGCCAGCAGCTTGGGTTACGAGCAGTACTTC
.	TRBD1	TRBV11-2	TRBJ1-1	CASSLRGQGNTEAFF	TGTGCCAGCAGCTTACGTGGACAGGGGAACACTGAAGCTTTCTTT
once	.	TRBV4-1	TRBJ2-6	CASSQEGGAGANVLTF	TGCGCCAGCAGCCAAGAAGGAGGGGCTGGGGCCAACGTCCTGACTTTC
.	.	TRBV6-5	TRBJ2-7	CASTIFRGGNYEQYF	TGTGCCAGCACGATATTCAGGGGAGGGAACTACGAGCAGTACTTC
.	.	TRBV6-5	TRBJ1-5	CASSYGSNQPQHF	TGTGCCAGCAGTTACGGCAGCAATCAGCCCCAGCATTTT
.	TRBD1	TRBV27	TRBJ1-4	CASSLQTGARSSTNEKLFF	TGTGCCAGCAGTTTACAAACAGGGGCCCGATCTTCAACTAATGAAAAACTGTTTTTT
.	TRBD2	TRBV5-1	TRBJ2-3	CASSFLAGDTDTQYF	TGCGCCAGCAGCTTCCTAGCGGGAGATACAGATACGCAGTATTTT
.	.	TRBV5-4	TRBJ2-1	CASSVQGGDEQFF	TGTGCCAGCAGTGTCCAGGGGGGCGATGAGCAGTTCTTC
.	TRBD2	TRBV5-4	TRBJ2-2	CASSLGGGNTGELFF	TGTGCCAGCAGCTTGGGCGGGGGGAACACCGGGGAGCTGTTTTTT
.	TRBD2	TRBV27	TRBJ2-7	CASSSLPAGGTYEQYF	TGTGCCAGCAGTTCATTACCAGCGGGAGGAACCTACGAGCAGTACTTC
.	TRBD1	TRBV2	TRBJ1-2	CASSDTGVYGYTF	TGTGCCAGCAGTGACACAGGGGTCTATGGCTACACCTTC
once	.	TRBV14	TRBJ2-1	CASSQDIGESHSYNEQFF	TGTGCCAGCAGCCAAGATATCGGGGAATCCCACTCCTACAATGAGCAGTTCTTC
.	.	TRBV6-5	TRBJ1-5	CASSPRQYSNQPQHF	TGTGCCAGCAGTCCCCGACAGTATAGCAATCAGCCCCAGCATTTT
.	.	TRBV5-5	TRBJ1-1	CASNRLSGGVQDTEAFF	TGTGCCAGCAATCGATTGTCCGGTGGGGTACAAGACACTGAAGCTTTCTTT
.	.	TRBV5-1	TRBJ1-1	CASSFSYSMGTEAFF	TGCGCCAGCAGCTTTTCGTATTCAATGGGCACTGAAGCTTTCTTT
.	TRBD1	TRBV18	TRBJ2-2	CASSQDRATNTGELFF	TGTGCCAGCTCTCAGGACAGGGCGACGAACACCGGGGAGCTGTTTTTT
.	.	TRBV2	TRBJ1-1	CASSAGWAIPGETEAFF	TGTGCCAGCAGTGCAGGTTGGGCGATTCCAGGGGAAACTGAAGCTTTCTTT
.	.	TRBV18	TRBJ1-1	CASSPRLPDTEAFF	TGTGCCAGCTCACCACGGCTCCCCGATACTGAAGCTTTCTTT
.	.	TRBV7-6	TRBJ2-1	CASSSSGDSYYNEQFF	TGTGCCAGCAGCTCCTCGGGGGATAGTTACTACAATGAGCAGTTCTTC
.	TRBD2	TRBV2	TRBJ2-7	CASSAGTSANYEQYF	TGTGCCAGCAGTGCGGGGACTAGCGCGAACTACGAGCAGTACTTC
.	.	TRBV5-1	TRBJ2-7	CASSLEGWTYEQYF	TGCGCCAGCAGCTTGGAAGGTTGGACCTACGAGCAGTACTTC
few	TRBD1	TRBV4-3	TRBJ2-7	CASSQVGTGRLYEQYF	TGCGCCAGCAGCCAAGTGGGGACAGGGCGATTGTACGAGCAGTACTTC
once	TRBD1	TRBV4-3	TRBJ1-2	CASSGGQGATYYGYTF	TGCGCCAGCAGTGGGGGGCAGGGGGCTACTTACTATGGCTACACCTTC
.	TRBD2	TRBV7-3	TRBJ2-7	CASSSAGGEEQYF	TGTGCCAGCAGCTCAGCGGGGGGCGAGGAGCAGTACTTC